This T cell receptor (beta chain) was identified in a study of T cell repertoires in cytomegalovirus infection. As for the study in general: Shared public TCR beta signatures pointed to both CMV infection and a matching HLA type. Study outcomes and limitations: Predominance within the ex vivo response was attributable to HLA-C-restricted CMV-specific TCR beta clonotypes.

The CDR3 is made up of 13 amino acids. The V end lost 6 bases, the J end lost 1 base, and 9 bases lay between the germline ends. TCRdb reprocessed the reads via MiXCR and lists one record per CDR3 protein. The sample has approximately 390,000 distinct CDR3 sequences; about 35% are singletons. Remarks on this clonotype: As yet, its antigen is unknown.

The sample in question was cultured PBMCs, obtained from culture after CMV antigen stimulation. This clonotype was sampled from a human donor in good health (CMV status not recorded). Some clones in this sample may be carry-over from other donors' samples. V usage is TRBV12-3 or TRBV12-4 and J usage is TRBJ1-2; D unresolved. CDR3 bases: TGTGCCAGCAGCCGCACAGATAACTATGGCTACACCTTC. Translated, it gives CASSRTDNYGYTF.